This is a list of T cell receptor beta chains from one sample in a study of T-cell memory formation after mild COVID-19. TCRdb fed the 5' RACE reads into MiXCR, producing one record per CDR3 protein. The table includes approximately 250,000 distinct CDR3 sequences, around 15% detected once. Sequences were obtained from PBMCs or a T cell subset sorted from them (not recorded which). These receptors all stem from a man between 18 and 35 years old who had mild COVID-19 (a few samples of this study predate the infection). Cell type and time point are not known. Each CDR3 is given with its conserved first and last residue. Each record gives: clone size, D gene, V gene, J gene, CDR3 protein, CDR3 DNA. The D gene is left open where the match is weak. Part of the rows lack a size; the others show once, few, many or a class for expanded clones.

>few|-|TRBV7-2|TRBJ1-1
CASSLGGKAFF
TGTGCCAGCAGCTTAGGAGGAAAAGCTTTCTTT
>-|-|TRBV18|TRBJ1-2
CASSSGHLNYGYTF
TGTGCCAGCTCATCGGGACACTTGAACTATGGCTACACCTTC
>few|TRBD1|TRBV7-9|TRBJ1-6
CASSLNRGLDSPLHF
TGTGCCAGCAGCTTAAACAGGGGCTTGGATTCACCCCTCCACTTT
>few|-|TRBV3-1|TRBJ2-5
CASSPRDTETQYF
TGTGCCAGCAGCCCCCGGGATACGGAGACCCAGTACTTC
>few|-|TRBV5-1|TRBJ2-3
CASSVVWGFTDTQYF
TGCGCCAGCAGCGTCGTCTGGGGATTCACAGATACGCAGTATTTT
>-|-|TRBV24-1|TRBJ1-2
CATSDSDPRGTF
TGTGCCACCAGTGATTCGGACCCTCGGGGCACCTTC
>few|-|TRBV12-3/TRBV12-4|TRBJ2-5
CASSVGGDQYF
TGTGCCAGCAGTGTAGGAGGGGACCAGTACTTC
>-|-|TRBV4-3|TRBJ2-1
CASSQEGPRAEQFF
TGCGCCAGCAGCCAAGAAGGACCTCGAGCTGAGCAGTTCTTC
>-|TRBD1|TRBV7-2|TRBJ1-1
CASSSPRQGASTEAFF
TGTGCCAGCAGCTCCCCTCGACAGGGGGCTTCCACTGAAGCTTTCTTT
>-|-|TRBV7-9|TRBJ1-1
CASSSGLGGTTEAFF
TGTGCCAGCAGCTCGGGTCTGGGAGGAACTACTGAAGCTTTCTTT
>-|-|TRBV7-9|TRBJ2-6
CASWVSGANVLTF
TGTGCCAGCTGGGTCTCTGGGGCCAACGTCCTGACTTTC
>few|TRBD2|TRBV4-3|TRBJ2-1
CASSQDLAGGYNEQFF
TGCGCCAGCAGCCAAGATCTCGCGGGGGGGTACAATGAGCAGTTCTTC
>few|TRBD1|TRBV7-9|TRBJ1-2
CASSLVSGTGINYGYTF
TGTGCCAGCAGCTTAGTAAGCGGGACAGGGATTAACTATGGCTACACCTTC
>-|TRBD1|TRBV9|TRBJ2-2
CASSARQGGATGELFF
TGTGCCAGCAGCGCCCGACAGGGGGGTGCCACCGGGGAGCTGTTTTTT
>-|-|TRBV20-1|TRBJ1-2
CSSEGSDYGYTF
TGCAGTTCCGAAGGGTCTGACTATGGCTACACCTTC
>many|-|TRBV7-2|TRBJ1-5
CASSLAQGHQPQHF
TGTGCCAGCAGCTTAGCACAGGGTCATCAGCCCCAGCATTTT
>many|-|TRBV7-9|TRBJ1-2
CASSLLSPYGYTF
TGTGCCAGCAGCTTACTCAGCCCCTATGGCTACACCTTC
>once|TRBD2|TRBV10-3|TRBJ2-1
CAISRTSSAGEQFF
TGTGCCATCAGTCGGACTAGCTCAGCCGGCGAGCAGTTCTTC
>-|-|TRBV28|TRBJ1-4
CASSTLVTTNEKLFF
TGTGCCAGCAGTACTTTGGTTACAACTAATGAAAAACTGTTTTTT
>-|TRBD2|TRBV7-9|TRBJ2-2
CASSSLAGVSAGELFF
TGTGCCAGCAGCTCGCTAGCGGGGGTTAGCGCCGGGGAGCTGTTTTTT
>many|-|TRBV25-1|TRBJ2-1
CASTEVNEQFF
TGTGCCAGCACGGAGGTTAATGAGCAGTTCTTC
>few|-|TRBV28|TRBJ2-3
CASRTSTDTQYF
TGTGCCAGCAGGACTAGCACAGATACGCAGTATTTT
>-|-|TRBV5-4|TRBJ2-5
CASVRAQETQYF
TGTGCCAGCGTGCGGGCTCAAGAGACCCAGTACTTC
>few|-|TRBV5-5|TRBJ1-5
CASTRQRSNQPQHF
TGTGCCAGTACAAGACAACGTAGCAATCAGCCCCAGCATTTT
>few|-|TRBV4-2|TRBJ1-3
CASSQDKSAGGNTIYF
TGTGCCAGCAGCCAAGATAAGAGCGCAGGGGGAAACACCATATATTTT
>-|-|TRBV6-5|TRBJ2-1
CASSYPSTREQFF
TGTGCCAGCAGTTACCCGAGTACAAGGGAGCAGTTCTTC
>few|TRBD1|TRBV7-8|TRBJ2-3
CASSRWGQSSTDTQYF
TGTGCCAGCAGCCGTTGGGGACAGTCTAGCACAGATACGCAGTATTTT
>-|-|TRBV4-2|TRBJ1-4
CASSQDIGDRRFF
TGTGCCAGCAGCCAAGATATTGGCGACCGCCGGTTTTTT
>many|TRBD2|TRBV7-2|TRBJ2-7
CASSSLAGGWDYEQYF
TGTGCCAGCAGCTCCTTAGCGGGGGGCTGGGACTACGAGCAGTACTTC
>few|-|TRBV5-5|TRBJ2-2
CASSFEITGTGELFF
TGTGCCAGCAGCTTCGAGATTACAGGGACCGGGGAGCTGTTTTTT
>few|-|TRBV7-3|TRBJ2-1
CASSRGSGSYNEQFF
TGTGCCAGCAGCCGGGGGAGCGGCTCCTACAATGAGCAGTTCTTC
>-|-|TRBV11-2|TRBJ1-1
CASSLVVDTEAFF
TGTGCCAGCAGCTTGGTCGTGGACACTGAAGCTTTCTTT
>-|-|TRBV6-2/TRBV6-3|TRBJ2-7
CASGEGQSYEQYF
TGTGCCAGCGGGGAGGGACAGAGCTACGAGCAGTACTTC
>-|TRBD1|TRBV11-1|TRBJ2-2
CASSLRDRATGELFF
TGTGCCAGCAGCCTCCGGGACAGGGCCACCGGGGAGCTGTTTTTT
>few|-|TRBV9|TRBJ2-3
CASSGVRRPGVADTQYF
TGTGCCAGCAGCGGGGTGAGGAGGCCAGGGGTTGCAGATACGCAGTATTTT
>-|TRBD1|TRBV10-3|TRBJ1-6
CAISEGRGQNSPLHF
TGTGCCATCAGTGAGGGGCGGGGACAGAATTCACCCCTCCACTTT
>-|-|TRBV5-1|TRBJ1-5
CASSLASGDSNQPQHF
TGCGCCAGCAGCTTGGCCTCAGGGGATAGCAATCAGCCCCAGCATTTT
>few|-|TRBV7-8|TRBJ1-4
CASSWRPTNEKLFF
TGTGCCAGCAGCTGGAGACCAACTAATGAAAAACTGTTTTTT
>-|TRBD2|TRBV25-1|TRBJ2-5
CASNGASGEEETQYF
TGTGCCAGCAATGGGGCTAGCGGGGAAGAAGAGACCCAGTACTTC
>many|TRBD1|TRBV6-5|TRBJ1-5
CASSSDRGASNQPQHF
TGTGCCAGCAGTTCCGACAGGGGGGCTAGCAATCAGCCCCAGCATTTT
>-|-|TRBV13|TRBJ2-7
CASSLGSGPKSEQYF
TGTGCCAGCAGCTTAGGTTCGGGACCGAAGAGCGAGCAGTACTTC
>few|-|TRBV12-3/TRBV12-4|TRBJ1-2
CASSLSIGLNGYTF
TGTGCCAGCAGTTTAAGTATTGGACTGAATGGCTACACCTTC
>few|-|TRBV7-2|TRBJ1-1
CALDDQLGFNTEAFF
TGTGCCCTGGACGACCAGTTGGGCTTTAACACTGAAGCTTTCTTT
>few|TRBD2|TRBV6-2/TRBV6-3|TRBJ2-5
CASSHRTREETQYF
TGTGCCAGCAGTCACCGGACTAGGGAAGAGACCCAGTACTTC
>many|-|TRBV4-3|TRBJ2-3
CASSQETGRADTQYF
TGCGCCAGCAGCCAGGAAACAGGGCGGGCGGATACGCAGTATTTT
>many|TRBD1|TRBV12-3/TRBV12-4|TRBJ1-2
CASSNRGYGYTF
TGTGCCAGCAGTAACAGGGGCTATGGCTACACCTTC
>few|-|TRBV6-6|TRBJ2-5
CASTPPGQETQYF
TGTGCCTCCACCCCCCCGGGTCAAGAGACCCAGTACTTC
>-|-|TRBV7-2|TRBJ2-5
CAGAEGGALTQYF
TGTGCCGGAGCAGAGGGGGGTGCGCTGACCCAGTACTTC
>many|-|TRBV7-9|TRBJ1-2
CASSSLYGYTF
TGTGCCAGCAGCTCCTTGTATGGCTACACCTTC
>-|-|TRBV19|TRBJ2-7
CATLDSSYEQYF
TGTGCCACTCTGGACAGCTCCTACGAGCAGTACTTC
>-|TRBD1|TRBV6-1|TRBJ2-7
CASSARQGFSYEQYF
TGTGCCAGCAGTGCCAGACAGGGGTTCTCCTACGAGCAGTACTTC
>many|-|TRBV15|TRBJ2-7
CATSRGGSSYEQYF
TGTGCCACCAGCAGAGGTGGGAGCTCCTACGAGCAGTACTTC
>few|TRBD1|TRBV4-3|TRBJ1-2
CASSQEGRGLDGYTF
TGCGCCAGCAGCCAAGAGGGCAGGGGGCTCGATGGCTACACCTTC
>few|-|TRBV7-2|TRBJ1-4
CASSFGGANTEKLFF
TGTGCCAGCAGCTTTGGGGGGGCGAATACTGAAAAACTGTTTTTT
>few|-|TRBV11-2|TRBJ2-1
CASSLDAVVAEQFF
TGTGCCAGCAGCTTAGATGCGGTAGTGGCTGAGCAGTTCTTC